The present TCR beta chain was sequenced within a study of cytomegalovirus exposure and HLA in healthy donors. This table comes from immunoSEQ multiplex PCR, and its TCRdb copy is limited to in-frame clones, with some not included. The sample shows about 240,000 clones, 87% of them seen only once. The CDR3 loop spans 15 amino acids. V lost 0 bases to trimming and J lost 4 bases, with 10 bases between them. The germline V gene has CDR1 MGHRA and CDR2 YSYEKL. This chain connects TRBV4-1 to TRBJ1-5; D is unclear. Sequencing was carried out using PBMCs. The receptor was derived from a man younger than 35 in good health and CMV-seronegative. CDR3 sequence reads: CASSQDEGFNQPQHF. CDR3 in DNA: TGCGCCAGCAGCCAAGATGAGGGTTTTAATCAGCCCCAGCATTTT.